The 15 T cell receptor beta chains presented below share a single source sample, sequenced in a study of shared T cell receptors in the human thymus (dated by TCRdb to about 2021). Libraries were made using the immunoSEQ multiplex PCR assay. TCRdb carries this immuneACCESS record with in-frame sequences only. Its versions omit some clonotypes, under half of them owing to an unresolved V gene in the studies checked, with the rest unexplained. For this sample there are fewer than 700,000 clones; approximately 88% appear just once. The top ten hold about 0.01% of the sample. These data are also associated with another study on human thymus T cells.

Sequencing used thymocytes. These receptors all come from a boy in the first two years of life with a congenital heart defect. Donor details come from another sample of the same person, matched by shared clones.

This chain uses TRBV7-2 with TRBJ2-7; a weak D match, TRBD2 (6 bases). This CDR3 is built from 14 residues. The germline V gene has CDR1 SGHTA and CDR2 FQGNSA. With 6 bases removed from V and 0 bases from J, the gap between germline ends came to 12 bases. CDR3 nucleotides: TGTGCCAGCAGACCTAGCGATAGCTCCTACGAGCAGTACTTC. Amino acids: CASRPSDSSYEQYF.

This clone was seen a few times. The chain has TRBV4-3 and TRBJ2-5; a weak D match, TRBD2 (7 bases). V lost 0 bases to trimming and J lost 0 bases, with 17 bases between them. Germline loops: CDR1 LGHNA, CDR2 YSLEER. This CDR3 has 18 residues. In nucleotides, the CDR3 is TGCGCCAGCAGCCAAGAGGGTGGGCAGGGGAGGGACCAAGAGACCCAGTACTTC. Amino acids: CASSQEGGQGRDQETQYF.

The chain employs TRBV30 and TRBJ2-1; D uncertain. The CDR3 is 15 amino acids. Germline loops: CDR1 GTSNPN, CDR2 SVGIG (reference sequence). Trimming shortened V by 0 bases and J by 5 bases, and 14 bases separated the two germline ends. The CDR3: CAWSVGQAHHNEQFF. In nucleotides, the CDR3 is TGTGCCTGGAGTGTAGGCCAGGCCCACCACAATGAGCAGTTCTTC. Full variable domain (rest looked up from reference TRBV30 and TRBJ2-1): SQTIHQWPATLVQPVGSPLSLECTVEGTSNPNLYWYRQAAGRGLQLLFYSVGIGQISSEVPQNLSASRPQDRQFILSSKKLLLSDSGFYLCAWSVGQAHHNEQFFGPGTRLTVL.

The rearrangement uses TRBV4-1 and TRBJ2-1; D perhaps matches TRBD1 (6 bases). V lost 8 bases to trimming and J lost 7 bases, with 21 bases between them. Germline loops: CDR1 MGHRA, CDR2 YSYEKL. CDR3 size: 15 residues. The CDR3 DNA reads TGCGCCAGCGCCCACAGGGCCCCCCTTCAGAATGAGCAGTTCTTC. Translation gives CASAHRAPLQNEQFF.

The chain joins TRBV4-1 to TRBJ2-7, with 7 positions matching TRBD1. Germline values: CDR1 MGHRA, CDR2 YSYEKL. This CDR3 has 15 amino acids. Losses at the gene ends were 0 bases for V and 5 bases for J; bases not matched to a gene: 7. Here the CDR3 reads CASSQDEGARHEQYF. In DNA form, the CDR3 reads TGCGCCAGCAGCCAAGATGAGGGGGCGAGGCACGAGCAGTACTTC.

This chain links TRBV19 with TRBJ1-1, with no clear D. Trimming pared 5 bases from V and 2 bases from J, leaving 12 bases between. This CDR3 is built from 14 residues. The germline V gene has CDR1 LNHDA and CDR2 SQIVND (reference sequence). CDR3 coding DNA: TGTGCCAGTAGTTTCCGACACACCAACACTGAAGCTTTCTTT. Residues: CASSFRHTNTEAFF.

This clone was counted a few times. This sequence joins TRBV19 and TRBJ2-7; D remains ambiguous. Trimming took 8 bases from V and 4 from J, leaving 9 bases between them. The CDR3 has 11 amino acids. Germline V gives CDR1 LNHDA, CDR2 SQIVND (reference sequence). The CDR3 DNA reads as TGTGCCAGTCCTCAGGTTTACGAGCAGTACTTC. Its protein product is CASPQVYEQYF.

The chain links TRBV29-1 to TRBJ2-5, with 12 positions matching TRBD2. V was pared by 8 bases and J by 5 bases, with 12 bases of the junction left unmatched. CDR3 length: 15 residues. CDR1 and CDR2 from the germline V gene are SQVTM and ANQGSEA. The CDR3 loop is CSWGLAGGPWETQYF. For the CDR3, the DNA is TGCAGCTGGGGGCTAGCGGGAGGGCCGTGGGAGACCCAGTACTTC.

This clone showed up just once. The V gene is TRBV29-1, the J gene TRBJ1-2; perhaps TRBD1 as D (6 bases). The germline V gene has CDR1 SQVTM and CDR2 ANQGSEA. Trimming stripped 4 bases from V and 2 bases from J, with 14 bases between. CDR3 length: 14 amino acids. CDR3 sequence (DNA): TGCAGCGTTGGTGGATATGGGGGCAACTATGGCTACACCTTC. Translation gives CSVGGYGGNYGYTF.

V is TRBV13 and J is TRBJ2-7; 8 positions match TRBD2. With V trimmed by 5 bases and J by 6 bases, 18 bases remained unmatched. Germline CDR1 reads PRHDT; CDR2 reads FYEKMQ (reference sequence). The CDR3 has 17 amino acids. The CDR3 spells CASSLLGPGRAVSEQYF. The CDR3 DNA follows: TGTGCCAGCAGCCTCCTGGGGCCCGGGAGGGCGGTGAGCGAGCAGTACTTC.

Only a few counts were recorded for this clone. The chain is built from TRBV4-3 and TRBJ1-3, with D hard to call. This CDR3 region has 18 residues. Per germline, CDR1 LGHNA and CDR2 YSLEER. Deletions cut 0 bases from V and 0 bases from J, with 15 bases between. CDR3 DNA: TGCGCCAGCAGCCAAGATGTAGAGCGGATTACCTCTGGAAACACCATATATTTT. Encoded protein: CASSQDVERITSGNTIYF.

The CDR3 DNA sequence: TGCGCCAGCAGCTCCTCCCCTGACAGTTACGAGCAGTACTTC. This translates into CASSSSPDSYEQYF. The chain recombines TRBV5-1 with TRBJ2-7; possible D gene TRBD1, 5 bases. The CDR3 loop spans 14 amino acids. CDR1 and CDR2 from the germline V gene are SGHRS and YFSETQ. The V end was cut by 3 bases, the J end by 4 bases, with 14 bases between.

V usage is TRBV27 and J usage is TRBJ1-2; D remains ambiguous. This CDR3 is 12 amino acids long. Germline V gene lookup returns CDR1 MNHEY and CDR2 SMNVEV (reference sequence). With 7 bases removed from V and 5 bases from J, the gap between germline ends came to 11 bases. CDR3 loop: CASTMGVYGYTF. CDR3 coding DNA: TGTGCCAGCACAATGGGAGTTTATGGCTACACCTTC.

The V call is TRBV7-9, the J call TRBJ1-3; D gene uncertain. The CDR3 runs to 17 residues. V lost 0 bases and J 0 bases, leaving 12 bases between the germline ends. CDR1 and CDR2 from the germline V gene are SEHNR and FQNEAQ (reference sequence). CDR3 protein: CASSLATAGISGNTIYF. Here the CDR3 DNA reads TGTGCCAGCAGCTTAGCGACGGCGGGGATCTCTGGAAACACCATATATTTT.

The chain is built from TRBV28 and TRBJ1-1; possible D gene TRBD1, 6 bases. V was cut by 5 bases and J by 11 bases, with 24 bases left in between. Germline V lookup: CDR1 MDHEN, CDR2 SYDVKM. The CDR3 is 15 amino acids. The CDR3, as DNA: TGTGCCAGCAGTCCTCGTGGGGGGGCCCTTTGGAGTGCTTTCTTT. As protein: CASSPRGGALWSAFF.